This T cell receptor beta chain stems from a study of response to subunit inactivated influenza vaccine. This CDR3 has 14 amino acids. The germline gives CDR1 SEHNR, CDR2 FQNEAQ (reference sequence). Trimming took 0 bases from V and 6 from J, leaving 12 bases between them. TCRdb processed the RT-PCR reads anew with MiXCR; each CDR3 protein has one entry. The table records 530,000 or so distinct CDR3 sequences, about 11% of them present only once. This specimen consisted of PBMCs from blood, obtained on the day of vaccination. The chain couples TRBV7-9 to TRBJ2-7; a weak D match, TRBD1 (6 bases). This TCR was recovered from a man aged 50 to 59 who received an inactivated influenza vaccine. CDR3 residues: CASSLAGQPFEQYF. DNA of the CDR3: TGTGCCAGCAGCTTAGCAGGACAGCCCTTCGAGCAGTACTTC.